This T cell receptor (beta chain) was observed in a study of spatial heterogeneity in lung cancer (dated by TCRdb to between 2018 and 2020). About the study as a whole: Beta-chain transcripts were consistently detected in greater numbers than alpha-chain transcripts, which likely reflects a higher abundance of beta-chain transcripts. TCR transcript counts in tumor regions correlated strongly with a T cell transcriptional module score from matched bulk RNA-seq. In the raw uncorrected reads, each unique combination of TCR and UMI appeared more than ten times on average. In non-small cell lung cancer, the study made a quantitative comparison of TCR alpha and beta repertoires among multiple tumor regions, matched nontumor lung and blood. Nonsynonymous mutation counts, determined by whole-exome sequencing of tumor tissue, were related to TCR repertoire features. Both alpha and beta chains were TCR-sequenced in samples taken at surgery, namely 220 tumor regions, approximately 66 matched nontumor lung samples and a few dozen PBMC samples.

The CDR3 runs 15 residues from the cysteine to the phenylalanine. The read is trimmed to its CDR3 DNA, 45 bases read in frame from base 1. According to the germline V gene (reference sequence), CDR1 reads SEHNR and CDR2 reads FQNEAQ. Between the V and J ends, shortened by 4 bases and 2 bases respectively, the junction contains 13 bases. The time point label of this sample denotes: sample taken at primary tumor resection. Samples were obtained from over 70 patients with early-stage, untreated non-small cell lung cancer from the lung TRACERx cohort. Without any cell sorting, TCR sequencing was performed on whole RNA extracted either from tumor and nontumor lung tissue or from cryopreserved PBMC samples. Patients were selected for TCR sequencing only if sufficient RNA was available from at least two tumor regions. Tumor and adjacent nontumor lung specimens were reviewed by a lung pathologist before selection.

Library preparation used 5' RACE. TCRdb shows the sequencer as NextSeq 500. To allow correction of PCR and sequencing errors, the TCR library protocol tagged every TCR cDNA molecule with a unique molecular identifier. On the study's bioinformatics: TCR identification, UMI-based error correction and CDR3 extraction were performed with Decombinator tools. TCRs above a frequency of 2 per 1,000, corresponding to the top 1% of the tumor frequency distribution, were defined as expanded. Expanded tumor TCRs were classed as regional if statistically deemed absent (corrected P<0.05) from at least one tumor region, otherwise ubiquitous. Renyi diversity was computed with the R vegan package after each repertoire had been subsampled 100 times to 5,000 TCRs. CDR3 similarity networks were built from amino acid triplet string-kernel similarity, connecting CDR3s with pairwise similarity above 0.82. TCRdb reprocessed the public reads (quality trimming at Q25 with fastp, clone calling with MiXCR) and kept in-frame beta chains. Under each unique CDR3 protein, matching rows form one entry showing the most common genes and DNA. The V and J calls were not made by the authors but by TCRdb's processing. The sample table lists 3,000 to 5,000 distinct CDR3 sequences, 35% to 45% of them with a count of one. The ten largest account for 25% to 40% of the sample.

Turning to this clonotype: There is no known antigen for this receptor. Nothing much larger sits one base from this clone, and base qualities are not available.

On the study overall, not on this receptor specifically: TCR-seq coverage of tumor T cells was estimated to be only 7% to 7.5% for alpha chains and 11% to 15% for beta chains. The tumor nonsynonymous mutation count correlated with the number of expanded intratumoral alpha and beta TCRs. Confirming at a functional level the hypothesis that regional TCRs recognize regional mutations was considered to require additional single-cell paired TCR alpha and beta sequencing. Counts of ubiquitous and regional expanded TCRs were found to correlate with counts of ubiquitous and regional nonsynonymous mutations, respectively.

The V and J segments used are TRBV7-9 and TRBJ2-3, with the D gene too uncertain to name. The material was lung tumor tissue, obtained at surgery. The source of this sequence is a male donor with early-stage non-small cell lung cancer. The DNA reads TGTGCCAGCAGCTCCTACGGTACAGCCACAGATACGCAGTATTTT. Protein translation: CASSSYGTATDTQYF. The full variable domain, with segments outside the CDR3 supplied by the reference TRBV7-9 and TRBJ2-3 proteins, appears as DTGVSQNPRHKITKRGQNVTFRCDPISEHNRLYWYRQTLGQGPEFLTYFQNEAQLEKSRLLSDRFSAERPKGSFSTLEIQRTEQGDSAMYLCASSSYGTATDTQYFGPGTRLTVL.